A selection of T cell receptor beta chains follows, all from one sample in a study of blood T cell repertoires in COVID-19. Produced via immunoSEQ multiplex PCR; TCRdb's table is partial and in-frame only. The sample includes about 76,000 clones, 80% to 90% seen only once; the top ten take 15% to 20%. The sequencing sample was made of peripheral blood. The receptors here all came from a human donor in a cohort sampled during active COVID-19. CDR3s include the opening cysteine and the closing phenylalanine or tryptophan. The D gene is left open where the match is weak. The listing skips clone size in some rows; elsewhere it reads once, few, many or a size class.

j_gene: TRBJ1-4
abundance: NA
v_gene: TRBV5-6
d_gene: TRBD1
CDR3aa: CASRVSGTGGEKLFF
CDR3nt: TGTGCCAGCAGGGTCTCCGGGACAGGGGGAGAAAAACTGTTTTTT

j_gene: TRBJ1-5
abundance: NA
v_gene: TRBV24-1
d_gene: NA
CDR3aa: CATSDAGTTDQPQHF
CDR3nt: TGTGCCACCAGTGATGCCGGGACAACGGATCAGCCCCAGCATTTT

j_gene: TRBJ1-2
abundance: NA
v_gene: TRBV2
d_gene: TRBD1
CDR3aa: CASSVQTGNGYTF
CDR3nt: TGTGCCAGCAGCGTCCAGACAGGGAATGGCTACACCTTC

j_gene: TRBJ1-6
abundance: NA
v_gene: TRBV4-3
d_gene: TRBD1
CDR3aa: CASSPRRDSYPNSPLHF
CDR3nt: TGCGCCAGCAGCCCAAGGAGGGACAGCTACCCTAATTCACCCCTCCACTTT

j_gene: TRBJ2-7
abundance: NA
v_gene: TRBV7-9
d_gene: TRBD1
CDR3aa: CASSPTQGGGEQYF
CDR3nt: TGTGCCAGCAGCCCCACTCAAGGGGGCGGGGAGCAGTACTTC

j_gene: TRBJ2-5
abundance: NA
v_gene: TRBV7-3
d_gene: TRBD2
CDR3aa: CASSRGTTAGMETQYF
CDR3nt: TGTGCCAGCAGCCGCGGGACTACCGCGGGAATGGAGACCCAGTACTTC

j_gene: TRBJ2-3
abundance: NA
v_gene: TRBV19
d_gene: NA
CDR3aa: CASMASLSTDTQYF
CDR3nt: TGTGCCAGTATGGCTAGTCTTAGCACAGATACGCAGTATTTT

j_gene: TRBJ2-2
abundance: NA
v_gene: TRBV30
d_gene: NA
CDR3aa: CAWSEGGVGELFF
CDR3nt: TGTGCCTGGAGCGAAGGGGGTGTCGGGGAGCTGTTTTTT

j_gene: TRBJ2-7
abundance: once
v_gene: TRBV6-5
d_gene: TRBD2
CDR3aa: CASRSGRGRTYEQYF
CDR3nt: TGTGCCAGCAGATCCGGGAGGGGCAGGACCTACGAGCAGTACTTC

j_gene: TRBJ2-7
abundance: NA
v_gene: TRBV9
d_gene: TRBD2
CDR3aa: CASSVSGTSGSYEQYF
CDR3nt: TGTGCCAGCAGCGTTTCCGGGACTAGCGGCTCCTACGAGCAGTACTTC

j_gene: TRBJ1-2
abundance: once
v_gene: TRBV19
d_gene: NA
CDR3aa: CASSMVAGYTF
CDR3nt: TGTGCCAGTAGTATGGTTGCCGGTTACACCTTC

j_gene: TRBJ1-4
abundance: NA
v_gene: TRBV6-5
d_gene: NA
CDR3aa: CASTWGQDEKLFF
CDR3nt: TGTGCCAGCACTTGGGGGCAGGATGAAAAACTGTTTTTT

j_gene: TRBJ1-1
abundance: NA
v_gene: TRBV4-2
d_gene: NA
CDR3aa: CASSQRPVLGGTEAFF
CDR3nt: TGTGCCAGCAGCCAGCGACCAGTCCTCGGAGGCACTGAAGCTTTCTTT

j_gene: TRBJ2-3
abundance: NA
v_gene: TRBV18
d_gene: TRBD1
CDR3aa: CASSPPGQGINTQYF
CDR3nt: TGTGCCAGCTCACCACCGGGACAGGGGATAAATACGCAGTATTTT

j_gene: TRBJ2-1
abundance: few
v_gene: TRBV2
d_gene: NA
CDR3aa: CASKLGGYNEQFF
CDR3nt: TGTGCCAGTAAACTTGGCGGATACAATGAGCAGTTCTTC

j_gene: TRBJ1-1
abundance: NA
v_gene: TRBV15
d_gene: NA
CDR3aa: CATSRDYRGLNTEAFF
CDR3nt: TGTGCCACCAGCAGAGATTATAGAGGGCTGAACACTGAAGCTTTCTTT

j_gene: TRBJ2-7
abundance: NA
v_gene: TRBV7-2
d_gene: NA
CDR3aa: CASSLRGSEYEQYF
CDR3nt: TGTGCCAGCAGCTTGAGAGGGAGTGAATACGAGCAGTACTTC

j_gene: TRBJ2-1
abundance: NA
v_gene: TRBV18
d_gene: NA
CDR3aa: CASSPDYSGKQFF
CDR3nt: TGTGCCAGCTCACCAGATTATAGCGGAAAGCAGTTCTTC

j_gene: TRBJ2-3
abundance: NA
v_gene: TRBV28
d_gene: TRBD2
CDR3aa: CASSFGLAGGRREQYF
CDR3nt: TGTGCCAGCAGTTTTGGCCTAGCGGGGGGCCGGCGAGAGCAGTATTTT

j_gene: TRBJ1-4
abundance: NA
v_gene: TRBV18
d_gene: NA
CDR3aa: CASSPTQTTNEKLFF
CDR3nt: TGTGCCAGCTCACCAACCCAGACAACTAATGAAAAACTGTTTTTT

j_gene: TRBJ2-7
abundance: NA
v_gene: TRBV18
d_gene: TRBD1
CDR3aa: CASSPRQGIHGEQYF
CDR3nt: TGTGCCAGCTCACCGAGACAGGGGATTCACGGCGAGCAGTACTTC

j_gene: TRBJ1-5
abundance: NA
v_gene: TRBV25-1
d_gene: TRBD1
CDR3aa: CASSGLTGFNQPQHF
CDR3nt: TGTGCCAGCAGTGGGTTGACAGGGTTCAATCAGCCCCAGCATTTT

j_gene: TRBJ2-1
abundance: NA
v_gene: TRBV19
d_gene: NA
CDR3aa: CASSTPGAGVDNEQFF
CDR3nt: TGTGCCAGTAGTACCCCCGGGGCAGGGGTGGACAATGAGCAGTTCTTC

j_gene: TRBJ2-1
abundance: NA
v_gene: TRBV7-3
d_gene: NA
CDR3aa: CASSLRQVSEQFF
CDR3nt: TGTGCCAGCAGCTTACGTCAGGTCAGTGAGCAGTTCTTC

j_gene: TRBJ1-1
abundance: NA
v_gene: TRBV7-6
d_gene: NA
CDR3aa: CASSLPGRGTEAFF
CDR3nt: TGTGCCAGCAGCCTACCGGGGAGGGGCACTGAAGCTTTCTTT

j_gene: TRBJ1-2
abundance: NA
v_gene: TRBV9
d_gene: TRBD1
CDR3aa: CASSAQGQGRFNYGYTF
CDR3nt: TGTGCCAGCAGCGCTCAGGGACAGGGACGGTTTAACTATGGCTACACCTTC

j_gene: TRBJ2-2
abundance: NA
v_gene: TRBV12-3/TRBV12-4
d_gene: TRBD1
CDR3aa: CATRGPTGELFF
CDR3nt: TGTGCCACGAGGGGGCCCACCGGGGAGCTGTTTTTT

j_gene: TRBJ2-2
abundance: once
v_gene: TRBV6-6
d_gene: TRBD2
CDR3aa: CASNLREAGELFF
CDR3nt: TGTGCCAGCAACTTGCGGGAGGCCGGGGAGCTGTTTTTT

j_gene: TRBJ1-2
abundance: medium-sized
v_gene: TRBV5-1
d_gene: TRBD1
CDR3aa: CASSRGQGNYGYTF
CDR3nt: TGCGCCAGCAGCCGGGGACAGGGGAACTATGGCTACACCTTC

j_gene: TRBJ1-2
abundance: NA
v_gene: TRBV28
d_gene: NA
CDR3aa: CASSFPPGSLNFYGYTF
CDR3nt: TGTGCCAGCAGTTTCCCGCCAGGGTCCCTCAACTTCTATGGCTACACCTTC

j_gene: TRBJ1-5
abundance: NA
v_gene: TRBV19
d_gene: TRBD1
CDR3aa: CASSTRRQGRSGPQHF
CDR3nt: TGTGCCAGTAGTACCCGTAGACAGGGTCGATCAGGGCCCCAGCATTTT

j_gene: TRBJ2-5
abundance: NA
v_gene: TRBV6-5
d_gene: TRBD1
CDR3aa: CASSYGAGGSGETQYF
CDR3nt: TGTGCCAGCAGTTACGGGGCAGGGGGCTCGGGAGAGACCCAGTACTTC

j_gene: TRBJ2-7
abundance: few
v_gene: TRBV11-1
d_gene: TRBD1
CDR3aa: CASSGGTGALYEQYF
CDR3nt: TGTGCCAGCAGCGGCGGGACAGGGGCTTTGTACGAGCAGTACTTC

j_gene: TRBJ1-5
abundance: NA
v_gene: TRBV28
d_gene: TRBD1
CDR3aa: CASTTPGLWTGDQPQHF
CDR3nt: TGTGCCAGCACCACCCCCGGATTGTGGACAGGGGATCAGCCCCAGCATTTT

j_gene: TRBJ1-6
abundance: NA
v_gene: TRBV7-9
d_gene: TRBD1
CDR3aa: CASSLLPGQGDSPLHF
CDR3nt: TGTGCCAGCAGCCTTTTACCGGGACAGGGGGATTCACCCCTCCACTTT

j_gene: TRBJ2-7
abundance: NA
v_gene: TRBV20-1
d_gene: TRBD1
CDR3aa: CSASLWQGALYEQYF
CDR3nt: TGCAGTGCTAGTCTGTGGCAGGGGGCACTCTACGAGCAGTACTTC

j_gene: TRBJ2-3
abundance: NA
v_gene: TRBV4-3
d_gene: NA
CDR3aa: CASSQEVNRDSRRDTQYF
CDR3nt: TGCGCCAGCAGCCAAGAAGTTAACCGGGACTCGCGCAGGGATACGCAGTATTTT

j_gene: TRBJ2-7
abundance: few
v_gene: TRBV7-2
d_gene: NA
CDR3aa: CASSFSGSSYEQYF
CDR3nt: TGTGCCAGCAGCTTTAGCGGTAGCTCCTACGAGCAGTACTTC

j_gene: TRBJ2-7
abundance: NA
v_gene: TRBV5-4
d_gene: TRBD2
CDR3aa: CASSLGGGASNEQYF
CDR3nt: TGTGCCAGCAGCCTAGGCGGGGGGGCTTCTAACGAGCAGTACTTC

j_gene: TRBJ2-7
abundance: NA
v_gene: TRBV28
d_gene: TRBD2
CDR3aa: CASSAPRRERGSYEQYF
CDR3nt: TGTGCCAGCAGTGCGCCCCGTCGGGAGCGGGGGTCCTACGAGCAGTACTTC

j_gene: TRBJ2-2
abundance: NA
v_gene: TRBV5-1
d_gene: NA
CDR3aa: CASSLNGVNTGELFF
CDR3nt: TGCGCCAGCAGCCTGAACGGGGTGAACACCGGGGAGCTGTTTTTT

j_gene: TRBJ2-1
abundance: NA
v_gene: TRBV18
d_gene: NA
CDR3aa: CASSLEIRGSSYNEQFF
CDR3nt: TGTGCCAGCTCACTGGAAATCAGAGGAAGCTCCTACAATGAGCAGTTCTTC

j_gene: TRBJ1-5
abundance: NA
v_gene: TRBV6-5
d_gene: NA
CDR3aa: CASRGLVDNQPQHF
CDR3nt: TGTGCCAGCAGGGGGCTAGTGGACAATCAGCCCCAGCATTTT

j_gene: TRBJ1-2
abundance: few
v_gene: TRBV7-2
d_gene: TRBD1
CDR3aa: CASSSGQGYGYTF
CDR3nt: TGTGCCAGCAGCTCCGGACAGGGTTATGGCTACACCTTC